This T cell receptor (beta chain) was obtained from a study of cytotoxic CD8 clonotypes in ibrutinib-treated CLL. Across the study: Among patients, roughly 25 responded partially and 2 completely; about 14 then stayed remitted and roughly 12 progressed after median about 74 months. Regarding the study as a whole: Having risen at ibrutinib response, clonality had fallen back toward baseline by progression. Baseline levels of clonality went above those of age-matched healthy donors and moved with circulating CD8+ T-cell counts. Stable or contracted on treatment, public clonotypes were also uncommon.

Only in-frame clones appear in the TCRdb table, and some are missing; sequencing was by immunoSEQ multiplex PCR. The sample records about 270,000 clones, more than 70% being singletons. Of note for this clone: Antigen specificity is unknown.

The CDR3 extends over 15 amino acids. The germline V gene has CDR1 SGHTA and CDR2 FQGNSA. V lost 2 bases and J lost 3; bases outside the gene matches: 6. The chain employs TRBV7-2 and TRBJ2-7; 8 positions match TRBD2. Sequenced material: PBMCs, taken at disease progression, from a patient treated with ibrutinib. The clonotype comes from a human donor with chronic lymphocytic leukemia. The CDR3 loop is CASSLIAGSVYEQYF. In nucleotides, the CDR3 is TGTGCCAGCAGCTTAATAGCGGGATCTGTCTACGAGCAGTACTTC.